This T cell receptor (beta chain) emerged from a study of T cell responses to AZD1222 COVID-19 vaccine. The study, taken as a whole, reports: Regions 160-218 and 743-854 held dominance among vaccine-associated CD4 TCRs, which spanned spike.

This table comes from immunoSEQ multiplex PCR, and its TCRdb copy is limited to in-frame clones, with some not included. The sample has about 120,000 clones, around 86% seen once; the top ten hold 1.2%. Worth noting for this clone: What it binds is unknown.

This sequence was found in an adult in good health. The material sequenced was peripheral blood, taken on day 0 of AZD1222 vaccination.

The CDR3 DNA follows: TGTGCCAGTAGAACGGGACACTATAATTCACCCCTCCACTTT. This translates into CASRTGHYNSPLHF. The rearrangement joins TRBV19 to TRBJ1-6; D is possibly TRBD1 (6 bases). The CDR3 runs 14 residues. Trimming shortened V by 6 bases and J by 3 bases, and 9 bases separated the two germline ends. Germline CDR1 and CDR2: LNHDA and SQIVND (reference sequence).